This T cell receptor (beta chain) was observed in a study of CXCR3-negative and CXCR3-positive naive CD8 T cells. Whole-study results and caveats: Compared with CXCR3-negative naive cells, CXCR3-positive naive cells showed more hydrophobic TRB CDR3s.

This CDR3 comprises 16 residues. CDR1 is MGHRA, CDR2 YSYEKL, per germline. To note about this clonotype: What it binds is unknown.

The libraries of TRB cDNA were constructed through 5' RACE using UMI labels. One entry per CDR3 protein, without DNA, is what TCRdb gives after re-calling the 5' RACE reads. Its table records approximately 140,000 distinct CDR3 sequences. Subsets of CD8+ T cells were each sorted in triplicate at hundreds of thousands of cells apiece. CD45RO-CCR7+CD27+CD95- marked naive CD8+ T cells. V usage is TRBV4-1 and J usage is TRBJ2-7; TCRdb outputs TRBD1, but without DNA this stays unchecked. Material for sequencing was naive CXCR3+ CD8+ T cells from blood. Subset reported: CD45RO-CCR7+CD27+CD95- naive CD8+ T cells expressing CXCR3 (TNR3+). The sequence was obtained from a human donor in good health. Some clones in this sample may be carry-over from other donors' samples. The CDR3: CASSQGLTEDSYEQYF.